The 8 T cell receptor beta chains below all came from one sample that was sequenced in a study of blood T cell repertoires in COVID-19. Method: immunoSEQ multiplex PCR; TCRdb's copy keeps in-frame clones and lacks some. The sample holds 88,000 or so clones, over 65% seen once. Sequencing was carried out using peripheral blood. These receptors were collected from a human donor in a cohort sampled during active COVID-19.

The V gene is TRBV20-1, the J gene TRBJ2-7; 9 bases align to TRBD2. The trim removed 3 bases at V and 2 bases at J, leaving 17 bases unmatched. CDR1 and CDR2 from the germline V gene are DFQATT and SNEGSKA (reference sequence). CDR3 length equals 18 residues. CDR3: CSASLPPRAGGFTYEQYF. The CDR3 DNA reads as TGCAGTGCTAGTCTTCCCCCGCGGGCGGGGGGGTTCACCTACGAGCAGTACTTC.

The CDR3 is CASTEEVNTEAFF. CDR3 nucleotides: TGTGCCAGCACGGAGGAGGTGAACACTGAAGCTTTCTTT. The J gene is TRBJ1-1, the V gene TRBV28; D is uncertain. CDR1 MDHEN and CDR2 SYDVKM come from the germline V gene. The CDR3 has 13 amino acids. The germline V and J ends were trimmed by 7 bases and 0 bases, with 9 bases remaining between them.

The V gene is TRBV7-2, the J gene TRBJ2-3; 13 bases are shared with TRBD2. Germline values: CDR1 SGHTA, CDR2 FQGNSA. This CDR3 has 17 amino acids. The V and J ends lost 1 base and 1 base, in that order; junction bases with no gene match: 2. CDR3 sequence: CASSLGLAGGRTDTQYF. DNA of the CDR3: TGTGCCAGCAGCTTAGGACTAGCGGGGGGACGCACAGATACGCAGTATTTT.

The chain carries TRBV10-1 and TRBJ2-3; 9 nucleotides align to TRBD2. The CDR3 consists of 15 residues. Germline CDR1 reads WNHNN; CDR2 reads SYGVQD (reference sequence). Trimming cost V 5 bases and J 2 bases; bases outside gene matches: 5. The CDR3 nucleotides read TGCGCCAGCAGTATGGCTAGCGGGATCACAGATACGCAGTATTTT. This translates into CASSMASGITDTQYF.

This clone has just one count. V is TRBV29-1 and J is TRBJ2-3; TRBD2 matches 8 bases. This CDR3 contains 13 residues. Germline CDR1 and CDR2: SQVTM and ANQGSEA. The junction had 3 bases not matched to a gene; V was cut back by 7 bases and J by 0 bases. The CDR3 is CSATGGSTDTQYF. DNA of the CDR3: TGCAGCGCCACGGGAGGGAGCACAGATACGCAGTATTTT.

J is TRBJ2-3 and V is TRBV10-3, with 10 bases lining up with TRBD2. V lost 1 base, J lost 5 bases, and 6 bases stayed unmatched. The CDR3 sequence is 16 residues long. Germline V gene data show CDR1 as ENHRY and CDR2 as SYGVKD. The CDR3 here is CAISEWASGRIDTQYF. The CDR3 DNA follows: TGTGCCATCAGTGAGTGGGCTAGCGGGAGAATAGATACGCAGTATTTT.

This clone has only a few counts. CDR3 DNA: TGCGCCAGCAGCCCCGACAGGGGTGTATCACCCCTCCACTTT. As protein: CASSPDRGVSPLHF. The V call is TRBV5-1, the J call TRBJ1-6, with TRBD1 matching 8 bases. Germline CDR1 SGHRS, CDR2 YFSETQ. The CDR3 is 14 amino acids. V shed 4 bases, J shed 10 bases, and the junction held 7 bases outside the gene matches.

The CDR3 loop reads CASSHGNEQFF. The CDR3 nucleotides are TGTGCCAGCAGCCACGGCAATGAGCAGTTCTTC. The chain joins TRBV9 to TRBJ2-1; D gene uncertain. The germline V gene encodes CDR1 SGDLS and CDR2 YYNGEE. Trimming stripped 4 bases from V and 6 bases from J, with 5 bases between. CDR3 size: 11 residues. The full variable domain, completed using reference TRBV9 and TRBJ2-1, is DSGVTQTPKHLITATGQRVTLRCSPRSGDLSVYWYQQSLDQGLQFLIQYYNGEERAKGNILERFSAQQFPDLHSELNLSSLELGDSALYFCASSHGNEQFFGPGTRLTVL.